One sample yielded the 24 T cell receptor beta chains listed below, sequenced in a study of Ad26.COV2.S vaccination and SARS-CoV-2 variants. The treatment is: about 20 received Ad26.COV2.S at low or high dose, single or two shots; 5 received placebo; per-sample allocation not given. Samples were taken on day 63 after the first vaccine or placebo injection. Data came from immunoSEQ multiplex PCR; TCRdb stores just in-frame clones and leaves some out. The data contain roughly 460,000 clones, 70% to 90% of them singletons. Specimen: peripheral blood, collected in a trial of Ad26.COV2.S vaccine versus placebo. The receptors were gathered from a person between 18 and 65 years old who received the Ad26.COV2.S COVID-19 vaccine or a placebo.

This chain connects TRBV5-4 to TRBJ2-5; 8 bases are shared with TRBD1. Per the germline V gene, CDR1 is SGHNT and CDR2 is YYREEE (reference sequence). The CDR3 is made up of 14 amino acids. J gave up 4 bases and V 4 bases, and 6 bases lay outside the gene matches. CDR3 in DNA: TGTGCCAGCAGCGACCCGGGACAGGCAGAGACCCAGTACTTC. It specifies CASSDPGQAETQYF.

The rearrangement uses TRBV6-1 and TRBJ2-5; a possible D gene is TRBD1 (6 bases). There are 14 residues in the CDR3. Trimming removed 3 bases at V and 5 bases at J, with 13 bases between. Germline CDR1 reads MNHNS; CDR2 reads SASEGT. This CDR3 is CASSDALGAETQYF. The CDR3 nucleotides are TGTGCCAGCAGTGACGCCTTGGGGGCGGAGACCCAGTACTTC.

The genes are TRBV6-4 and TRBJ2-3; D not resolved. Trimming removed 4 bases at V and 2 bases at J, with 7 bases between. This CDR3 is built from 13 residues. Germline lookup yields CDR1 MRHNA and CDR2 SNTAGT. The CDR3 region is CASSVEDTDTQYF. CDR3 coding DNA: TGTGCCAGCAGTGTTGAGGACACAGATACGCAGTATTTT.

V is TRBV4-1 and J is TRBJ2-1, with D perhaps being TRBD1 or TRBD2 (5 bases each). V was trimmed by 4 bases and J by 7 bases, leaving 20 bases between them. This CDR3 comprises 16 residues. Germline V gene lookup returns CDR1 MGHRA and CDR2 YSYEKL. The CDR3, as DNA: TGCGCCAGCAGCCCAGCCGGGACGGTGGTTGGAAATGAGCAGTTCTTC. Translating it yields CASSPAGTVVGNEQFF.

This chain joins TRBV5-5 and TRBJ2-5; 7 nucleotides match TRBD1. CDR1 and CDR2 from the germline V gene are SGHKS and YYEKEE (reference sequence). V gave up 2 bases and J gave up 3 bases; unmatched junction bases: 13. The CDR3 runs to 17 residues. The CDR3 protein is CASSFPSKTGEKETQYF. The DNA for the CDR3 is TGTGCCAGCAGCTTCCCCTCCAAAACAGGGGAAAAAGAGACCCAGTACTTC.

The V call is TRBV6-5, the J call TRBJ1-2, with D hard to call. Trimming removed 6 bases at V and 7 bases at J, with 21 bases between. The CDR3 consists of 15 residues. The germline V gene encodes CDR1 MNHEY and CDR2 SVGAGI. The CDR3 is CASRKTGHSLLGYTF. The CDR3 bases are TGTGCCAGCAGGAAGACCGGGCACAGCCTCCTTGGCTACACCTTC.

This rearrangement joins TRBV5-3 to TRBJ2-1; tentatively, D is TRBD2 (5 bases). TRBV5-3 qualifies as an ORF whose function is uncertain. CDR3 size: 14 residues. Trimming removed 0 bases at V and 9 bases at J, with 13 bases between. Here the CDR3 DNA reads TGTGCCAGAAGCTTGGCGAGGGCTGTTGGTGAGCAGTTCTTC. Translating it yields CARSLARAVGEQFF.

Concerning this clone itself: At the DNA level, this CDR3 is encoded by other sequences in the same sample as well. The rearrangement links TRBV6-1 to TRBJ1-3, with D hard to call. Germline assignment: CDR1 MNHNS and CDR2 SASEGT. This CDR3 comprises 14 residues. V dropped 2 bases and J dropped 4 bases, with 9 bases sitting between them. CDR3 nucleotides: TGTGCCAGCAGTGAACGAACTGAAGGAAACACCATATATTTT. Protein product: CASSERTEGNTIYF.

This chain connects TRBV7-9 to TRBJ1-1; no firm D call. V was pared by 6 bases and J by 2 bases, with 10 bases between. Germline V gene data show CDR1 as SEHNR and CDR2 as FQNEAQ (reference sequence). This CDR3 has 13 amino acids. Here the CDR3 reads CASSLSINTEAFF. The CDR3 coding sequence is TGTGCCAGCAGTTTGTCGATTAACACTGAAGCTTTCTTT.

The CDR3 sequence is CASSFGQGSSGNTIYF. The CDR3 DNA reads as TGTGCCAGCAGCTTCGGACAAGGAAGCTCTGGAAACACCATATATTTT. The V and J genes are TRBV7-9 and TRBJ1-3; TRBD1 is a possible D gene (5 bases). This CDR3 is built from 16 residues. Trimming removed 3 bases at V and 0 bases at J, with 12 bases between. CDR1 SEHNR and CDR2 FQNEAQ come from the germline V gene (reference sequence).

The chain combines TRBV3-1 (or the pseudogene TRBV3-2) with TRBJ1-4; D call uncertain. Trimming pared 3 bases from V and 0 bases from J, leaving 14 bases between. The CDR3 spans 17 residues. Per germline, CDR1 LGHDT and CDR2 YNNKEL (reference sequence). The CDR3 sequence: CASSQVGLGATNEKLFF. The DNA for the CDR3 is TGTGCCAGCAGCCAGGTCGGACTTGGTGCAACTAATGAAAAACTGTTTTTT.

The gene calls are TRBV7-2 and TRBJ1-2; D not resolved. Germline CDR1 is SGHTA and CDR2 is FQGNSA. Trimming took off 5 bases at V and 5 bases at J, with 15 bases between the two ends. The CDR3 sequence is 14 residues long. CDR3 nucleotides: TGTGCCAGCAGCAACTCTGGAACGAATTATGGCTACACCTTC. It is translated as CASSNSGTNYGYTF.

The rearrangement uses TRBV4-3 and TRBJ2-3, with D unresolved. V lost 1 base, J lost 8 bases, and 10 bases lay in between. The germline gives CDR1 LGHNA, CDR2 YSLEER. The CDR3 has 13 amino acids. The CDR3: CASSQVEFGTQYF. The DNA of the CDR3 is TGCGCCAGCAGCCAAGTTGAATTCGGTACGCAGTATTTT.

This rearrangement joins TRBV30 to TRBJ2-3; D is unclear. V gave up 8 bases and J gave up 2 bases, with 20 bases separating them. The germline CDR1 and CDR2 sequences are GTSNPN and SVGIG (reference sequence). This CDR3 contains 15 residues. CDR3 amino acids: CARIRTTRLTDTQYF. CDR3 in DNA: TGTGCCCGAATTCGGACGACCCGACTCACAGATACGCAGTATTTT. Complete variable domain (other parts from reference TRBV30 and TRBJ2-3): SQTIHQWPATLVQPVGSPLSLECTVEGTSNPNLYWYRQAAGRGLQLLFYSVGIGQISSEVPQNLSASRPQDRQFILSSKKLLLSDSGFYLCARIRTTRLTDTQYFGPGTRLTVL.

The CDR3 sequence: CASSQDLSGGSVYGYTF. DNA for the CDR3: TGTGCCAGCAGCCAAGATTTGTCGGGCGGTTCAGTCTATGGCTACACCTTC. J is TRBJ1-2 and V is TRBV4-2, with D unresolved. V was pared by 0 bases and J by 4 bases, with 18 bases between. CDR1 is LGHNA, CDR2 YNFKEQ, per germline. The CDR3 runs to 17 residues.

The V call is TRBV7-2, the J call TRBJ1-2; no clear D gene. The CDR3 totals 14 residues. CDR1 is SGHTA, CDR2 FQGNSA, per germline. V lost 4 bases and J lost 6, with 15 bases in between. The CDR3 coding sequence is TGTGCCAGCAGCTGGGTAGTAATGGGGAATGGCTACACCTTC. This gives the protein CASSWVVMGNGYTF.

The chain is built from TRBV5-1 and TRBJ2-7, with 7 bases aligning to TRBD1. The CDR3 is 14 residues long. After removal of 4 bases from V and 3 bases from J, the junction contained 7 bases not matched to a gene. Per the germline V gene, CDR1 is SGHRS and CDR2 is YFSETQ. CDR3 sequence: CASSRDRDGYEQYF. CDR3 nucleotides: TGCGCCAGCAGCAGAGACAGGGATGGCTACGAGCAGTACTTC.

V and J are TRBV14 and TRBJ2-7, with 8 bases matching TRBD1. The V segment lost 0 bases and the J segment 3 bases; nucleotides outside the gene matches: 7. The CDR3 runs 16 residues. Germline loops: CDR1 SGHDN, CDR2 FVKESK. The CDR3 bases are TGTGCCAGCAGCCAAGAACCGGGGACAGGCAACTACGAGCAGTACTTC. Encoded protein: CASSQEPGTGNYEQYF. Full variable domain (remainder filled in from reference TRBV14 and TRBJ2-7): EAGVTQFPSHSVIEKGQTVTLRCDPISGHDNLYWYRRVMGKEIKFLLHFVKESKQDESGMPNNRFLAERTGGTYSTLKVQPAELEDSGVYFCASSQEPGTGNYEQYFGPGTRLTVT.

Remarks on this clone: Other nucleotide sequences in the sample specify the same CDR3. The rearrangement uses TRBV9 and TRBJ1-5; unclear D gene. Germline CDR1 and CDR2: SGDLS and YYNGEE. Trimming took 0 bases from V and 0 from J, leaving 4 bases between them. CDR3 size: 14 residues. CDR3 sequence: CASSVGGSNQPQHF. CDR3 DNA sequence: TGTGCCAGCAGCGTAGGAGGTAGCAATCAGCCCCAGCATTTT.

The chain uses TRBV28 and TRBJ1-6; D is ambiguous. CDR1 and CDR2 (germline): MDHEN, SYDVKM. V dropped 2 bases and J dropped 6 bases, with 20 bases sitting between them. The CDR3 is 18 amino acids. The CDR3 nucleotides are TGTGCCAGCAGTTTAAGTGGATCTGGGGTTCGTTTTAATTCACCCCTCCACTTT. Translation: CASSLSGSGVRFNSPLHF.

This clone was recorded a few times. The chain employs TRBV6-5 and TRBJ1-1; D ambiguous. Per germline, CDR1 MNHEY and CDR2 SVGAGI. V was pared by 8 bases and J by 8 bases, with 12 bases between. This CDR3 is 11 amino acids long. CDR3 DNA: TGTGCCAGCGTTTCGTATGGCGAAGCTTTCTTT. It encodes CASVSYGEAFF.

The rearrangement links TRBV18 to TRBJ2-7; 7 bases are shared with TRBD2. Germline CDR1 reads KGHSH; CDR2 reads LQKENI. The CDR3 totals 14 residues. V lost 6 bases, J lost 0 bases, and 5 bases stayed unmatched. CDR3 nucleotides: TGTGCCAGCTCTTCCCGGGACTACTCCTACGAGCAGTACTTC. Amino acid sequence: CASSSRDYSYEQYF.

This clone appeared a single time. The chain links TRBV3-1 (or the pseudogene TRBV3-2) to TRBJ1-5; the D is unclear. The germline CDR1 and CDR2 sequences are LGHDT and YNNKEL (reference sequence). The CDR3 is 14 amino acids. V gave up 1 base and J gave up 7 bases, with 11 bases separating them. This CDR3 reads CASSQASTGQPQHF. The CDR3, as DNA: TGTGCCAGCAGCCAAGCGTCCACCGGGCAGCCCCAGCATTTT.

The chain links TRBV2 to TRBJ1-3; D remains unclear. With 9 bases removed from V and 0 bases from J, the gap between germline ends came to 15 bases. The CDR3 is made up of 15 amino acids. Germline CDR1 and CDR2: SNHLY and FYNNEI. The CDR3 protein is CASRNGRTSGNTIYF. The CDR3 region has the DNA TGTGCCAGTAGAAATGGACGGACCTCTGGAAACACCATATATTTT.